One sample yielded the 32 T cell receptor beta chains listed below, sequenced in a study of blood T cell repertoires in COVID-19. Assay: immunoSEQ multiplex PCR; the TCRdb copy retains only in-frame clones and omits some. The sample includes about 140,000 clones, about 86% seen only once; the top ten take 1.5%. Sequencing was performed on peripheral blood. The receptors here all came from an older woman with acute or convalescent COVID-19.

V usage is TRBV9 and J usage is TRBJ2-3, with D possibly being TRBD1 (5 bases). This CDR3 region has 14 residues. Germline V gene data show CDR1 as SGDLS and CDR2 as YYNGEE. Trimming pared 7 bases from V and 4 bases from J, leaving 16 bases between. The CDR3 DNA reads TGTGCCAGCGTCGCAGGGTTGAGCGCAGATACGCAGTATTTT. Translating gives CASVAGLSADTQYF.

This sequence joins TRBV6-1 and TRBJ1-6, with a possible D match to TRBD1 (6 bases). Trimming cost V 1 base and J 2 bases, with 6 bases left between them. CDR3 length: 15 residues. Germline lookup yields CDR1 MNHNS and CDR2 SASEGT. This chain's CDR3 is CASSEGTAYNSPLHF. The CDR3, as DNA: TGTGCCAGCAGTGAAGGGACAGCCTATAATTCACCCCTCCACTTT.

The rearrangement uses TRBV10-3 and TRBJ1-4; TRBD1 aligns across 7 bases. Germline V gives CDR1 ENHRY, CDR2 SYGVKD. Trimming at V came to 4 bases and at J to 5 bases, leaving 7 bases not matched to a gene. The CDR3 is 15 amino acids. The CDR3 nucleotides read TGTGCCATCAGTGCCCGTGAAGGGGGCAATGAAAAACTGTTTTTT. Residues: CAISAREGGNEKLFF.

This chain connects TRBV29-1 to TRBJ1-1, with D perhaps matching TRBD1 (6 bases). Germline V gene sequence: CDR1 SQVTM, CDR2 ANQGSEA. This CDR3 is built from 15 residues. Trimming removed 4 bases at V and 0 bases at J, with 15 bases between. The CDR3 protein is CSVARGGGLNTEAFF. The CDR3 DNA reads TGCAGCGTTGCTCGGGGAGGGGGGCTGAACACTGAAGCTTTCTTT.

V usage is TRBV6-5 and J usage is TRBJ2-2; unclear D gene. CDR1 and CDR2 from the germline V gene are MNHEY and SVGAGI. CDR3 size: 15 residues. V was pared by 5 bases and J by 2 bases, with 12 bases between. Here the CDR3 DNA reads TGTGCCAGCAGTCCCGAGGTACAAAACACCGGGGAGCTGTTTTTT. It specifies CASSPEVQNTGELFF.

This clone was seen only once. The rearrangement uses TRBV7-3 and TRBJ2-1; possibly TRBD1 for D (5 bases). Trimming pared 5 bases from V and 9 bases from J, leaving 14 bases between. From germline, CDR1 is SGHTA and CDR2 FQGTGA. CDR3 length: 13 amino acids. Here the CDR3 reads CASSDGHRGEQFF. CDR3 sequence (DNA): TGTGCCAGCAGCGATGGACATCGAGGTGAGCAGTTCTTC.

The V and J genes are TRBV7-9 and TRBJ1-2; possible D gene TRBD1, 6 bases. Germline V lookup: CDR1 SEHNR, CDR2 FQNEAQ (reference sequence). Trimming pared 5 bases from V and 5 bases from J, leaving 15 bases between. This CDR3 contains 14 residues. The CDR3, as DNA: TGTGCCAGCAGCAACCCTACAGGGCTTTATGGCTACACCTTC. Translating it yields CASSNPTGLYGYTF.

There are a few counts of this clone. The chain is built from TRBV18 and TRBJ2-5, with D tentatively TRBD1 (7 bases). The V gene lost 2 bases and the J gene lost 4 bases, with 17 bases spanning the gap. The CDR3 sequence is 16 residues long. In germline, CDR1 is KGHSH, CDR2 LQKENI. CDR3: CASSPDRDSNRETQYF. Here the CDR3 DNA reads TGTGCCAGCTCACCAGACAGGGACTCTAATAGAGAGACCCAGTACTTC.

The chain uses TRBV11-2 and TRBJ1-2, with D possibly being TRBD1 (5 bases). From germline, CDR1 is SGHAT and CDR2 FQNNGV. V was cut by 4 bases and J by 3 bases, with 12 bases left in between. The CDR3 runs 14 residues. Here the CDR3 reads CASSWGSGDYGYTF. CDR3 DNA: TGTGCCAGCAGCTGGGGCTCGGGGGACTATGGCTACACCTTC.

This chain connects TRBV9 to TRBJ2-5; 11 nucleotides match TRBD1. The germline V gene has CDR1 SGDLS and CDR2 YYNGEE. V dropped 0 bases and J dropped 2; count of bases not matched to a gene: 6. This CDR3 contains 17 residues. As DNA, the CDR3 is TGTGCCAGCAGCGTAGGGACAGGGGGCATGCGGCAAGAGACCCAGTACTTC. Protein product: CASSVGTGGMRQETQYF.

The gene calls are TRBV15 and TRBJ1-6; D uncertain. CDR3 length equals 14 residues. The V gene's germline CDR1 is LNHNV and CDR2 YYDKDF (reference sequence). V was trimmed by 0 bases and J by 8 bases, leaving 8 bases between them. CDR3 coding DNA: TGTGCCACCAGCAGAGAACAGTTTGATTCACCCCTCCACTTT. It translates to CATSREQFDSPLHF.

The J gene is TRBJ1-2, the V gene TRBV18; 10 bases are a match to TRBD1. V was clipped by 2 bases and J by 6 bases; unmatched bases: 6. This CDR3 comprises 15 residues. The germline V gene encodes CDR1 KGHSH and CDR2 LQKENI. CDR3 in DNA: TGTGCCAGCTCACCAGAGACAGGGGGCAAGGATGGCTACACCTTC. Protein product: CASSPETGGKDGYTF. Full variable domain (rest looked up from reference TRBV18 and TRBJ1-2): NAGVMQNPRHLVRRRGQEARLRCSPMKGHSHVYWYRQLPEEGLKFMVYLQKENIIDESGMPKERFSAEFPKEGPSILRIQQVVRGDSAAYFCASSPETGGKDGYTFGSGTRLTVV.

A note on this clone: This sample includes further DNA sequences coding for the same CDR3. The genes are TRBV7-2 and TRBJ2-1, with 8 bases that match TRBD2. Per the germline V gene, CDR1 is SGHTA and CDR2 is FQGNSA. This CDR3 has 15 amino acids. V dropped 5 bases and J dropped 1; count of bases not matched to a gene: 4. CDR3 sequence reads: CASSPLAGSYNEQFF. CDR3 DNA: TGTGCCAGCAGCCCTCTAGCGGGTTCCTACAATGAGCAGTTCTTC.

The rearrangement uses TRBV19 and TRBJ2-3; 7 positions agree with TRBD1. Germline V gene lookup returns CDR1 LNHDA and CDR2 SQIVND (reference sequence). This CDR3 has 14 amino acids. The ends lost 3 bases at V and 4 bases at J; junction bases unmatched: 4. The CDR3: CASSIQTGPDTQYF. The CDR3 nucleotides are TGTGCCAGTAGTATTCAGACAGGGCCAGATACGCAGTATTTT.

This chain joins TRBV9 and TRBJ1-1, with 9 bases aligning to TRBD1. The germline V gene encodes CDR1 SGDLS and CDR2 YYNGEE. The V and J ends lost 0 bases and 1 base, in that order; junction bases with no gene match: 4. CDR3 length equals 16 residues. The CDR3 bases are TGTGCCAGCAGCGTAGGACAGGGGGGGACGAACACTGAAGCTTTCTTT. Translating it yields CASSVGQGGTNTEAFF.

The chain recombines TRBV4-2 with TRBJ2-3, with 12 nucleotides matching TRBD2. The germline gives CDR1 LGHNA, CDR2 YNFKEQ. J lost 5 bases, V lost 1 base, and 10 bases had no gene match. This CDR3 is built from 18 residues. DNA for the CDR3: TGTGCCAGCAGCCAAGGGTCTAGCGGGGGGGCCCAGGGAGATACGCAGTATTTT. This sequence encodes CASSQGSSGGAQGDTQYF.

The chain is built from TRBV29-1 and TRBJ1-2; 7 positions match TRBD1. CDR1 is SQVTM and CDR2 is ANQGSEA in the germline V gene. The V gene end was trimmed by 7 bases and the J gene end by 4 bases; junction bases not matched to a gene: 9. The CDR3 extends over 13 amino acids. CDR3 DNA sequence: TGCAGCGCTCCAACAGGGGATGGCTATGGCTACACCTTC. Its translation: CSAPTGDGYGYTF.

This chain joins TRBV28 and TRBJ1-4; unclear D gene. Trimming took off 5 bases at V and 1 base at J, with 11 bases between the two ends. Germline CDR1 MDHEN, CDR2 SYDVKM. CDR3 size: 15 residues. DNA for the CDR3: TGTGCCAGCAGTGCCTCCGGGAGAACTAATGAAAAACTGTTTTTT. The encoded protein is CASSASGRTNEKLFF.

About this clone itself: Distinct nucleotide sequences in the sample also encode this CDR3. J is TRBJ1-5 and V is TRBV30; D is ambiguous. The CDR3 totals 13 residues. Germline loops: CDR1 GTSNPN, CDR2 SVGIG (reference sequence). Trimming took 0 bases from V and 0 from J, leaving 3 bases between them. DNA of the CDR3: TGTGCCTGGAGTGTCGGTAGCAATCAGCCCCAGCATTTT. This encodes CAWSVGSNQPQHF.

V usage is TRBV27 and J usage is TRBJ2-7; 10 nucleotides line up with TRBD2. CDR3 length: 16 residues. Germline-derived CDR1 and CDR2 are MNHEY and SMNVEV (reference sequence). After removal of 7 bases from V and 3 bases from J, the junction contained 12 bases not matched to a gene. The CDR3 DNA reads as TGTGCCAGCACCCGAGGTTCTAGCGGGGGACACTACGAGCAGTACTTC. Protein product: CASTRGSSGGHYEQYF.

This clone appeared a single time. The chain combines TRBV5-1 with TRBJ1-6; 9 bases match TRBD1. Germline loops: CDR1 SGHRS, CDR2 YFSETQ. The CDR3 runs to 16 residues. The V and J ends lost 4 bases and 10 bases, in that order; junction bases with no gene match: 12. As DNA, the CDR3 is TGCGCCAGCAGCCTTACTTGGACAGGGGAAGGCTCACCCCTCCACTTT. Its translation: CASSLTWTGEGSPLHF.

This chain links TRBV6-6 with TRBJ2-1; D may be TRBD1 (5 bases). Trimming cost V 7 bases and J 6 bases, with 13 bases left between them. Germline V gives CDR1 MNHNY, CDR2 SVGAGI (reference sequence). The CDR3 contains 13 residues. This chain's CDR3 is CASTTWGSNEQFF. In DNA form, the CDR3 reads TGTGCCAGCACGACGTGGGGCTCCAATGAGCAGTTCTTC.

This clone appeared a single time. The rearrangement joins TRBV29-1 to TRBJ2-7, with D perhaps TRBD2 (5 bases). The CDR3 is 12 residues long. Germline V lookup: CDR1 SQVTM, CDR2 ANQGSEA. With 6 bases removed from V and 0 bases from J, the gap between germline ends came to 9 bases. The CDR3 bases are TGCAGCGTCCGGGCGGGCTCCTACGAGCAGTACTTC. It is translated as CSVRAGSYEQYF.

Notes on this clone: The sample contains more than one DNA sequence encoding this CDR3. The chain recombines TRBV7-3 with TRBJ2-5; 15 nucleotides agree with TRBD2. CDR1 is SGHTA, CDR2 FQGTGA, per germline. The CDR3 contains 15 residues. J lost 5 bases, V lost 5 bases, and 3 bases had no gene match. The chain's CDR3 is CASSRGTSGGETQYF. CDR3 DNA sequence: TGTGCCAGCAGCCGCGGGACTAGCGGGGGGGAGACCCAGTACTTC.

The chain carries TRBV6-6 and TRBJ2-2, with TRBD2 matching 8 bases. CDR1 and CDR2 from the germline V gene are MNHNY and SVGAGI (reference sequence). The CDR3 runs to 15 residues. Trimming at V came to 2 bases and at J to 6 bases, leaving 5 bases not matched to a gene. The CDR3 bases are TGTGCCAGCAGTTACAGCGGGGGCGCCCCCGGGGAGCTGTTTTTT. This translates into CASSYSGGAPGELFF.

The CDR3 coding sequence is TGTGCCAGCAGTTTGACAGGGAGCACTGAAGCTTTCTTT. Residues: CASSLTGSTEAFF. The V gene is TRBV27, the J gene TRBJ1-1; 7 nucleotides match TRBD1. With V trimmed by 3 bases and J by 4 bases, 2 bases remained unmatched. Germline V CDR1 and CDR2: MNHEY, SMNVEV (reference sequence). This CDR3 spans 13 amino acids.

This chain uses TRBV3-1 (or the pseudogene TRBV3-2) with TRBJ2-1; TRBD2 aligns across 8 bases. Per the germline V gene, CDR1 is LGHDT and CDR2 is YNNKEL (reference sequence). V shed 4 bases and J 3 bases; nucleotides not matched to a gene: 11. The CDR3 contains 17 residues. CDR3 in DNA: TGTGCCAGCAGCCCTACCGCGGGGGGAGATTACTACAATGAGCAGTTCTTC. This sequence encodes CASSPTAGGDYYNEQFF.

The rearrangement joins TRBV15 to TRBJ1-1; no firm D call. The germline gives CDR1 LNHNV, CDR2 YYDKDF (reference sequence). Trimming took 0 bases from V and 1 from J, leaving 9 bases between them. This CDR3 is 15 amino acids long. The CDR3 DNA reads TGTGCCACCAGCAGAGAAGAGGGCTGGAACACTGAAGCTTTCTTT. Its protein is CATSREEGWNTEAFF.

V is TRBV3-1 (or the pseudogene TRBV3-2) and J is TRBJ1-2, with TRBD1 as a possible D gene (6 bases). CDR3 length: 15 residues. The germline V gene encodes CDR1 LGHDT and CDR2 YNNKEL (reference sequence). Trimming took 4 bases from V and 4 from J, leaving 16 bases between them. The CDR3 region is CASSPEGGGIYGYTF. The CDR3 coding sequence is TGTGCCAGCAGCCCTGAGGGAGGGGGGATCTATGGCTACACCTTC.

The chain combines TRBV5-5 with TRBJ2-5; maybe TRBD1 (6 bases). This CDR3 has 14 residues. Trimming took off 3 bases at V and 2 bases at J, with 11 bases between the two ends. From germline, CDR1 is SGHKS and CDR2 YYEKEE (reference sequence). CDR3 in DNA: TGTGCCAGCAGCTCCTGGACAGAACAAGAGACCCAGTACTTC. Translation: CASSSWTEQETQYF.

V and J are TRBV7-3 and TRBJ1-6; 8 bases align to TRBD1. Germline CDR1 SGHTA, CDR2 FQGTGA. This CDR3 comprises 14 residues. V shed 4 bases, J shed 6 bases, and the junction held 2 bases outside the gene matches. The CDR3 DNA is TGTGCCAGCAGCTCCGACAGGGGTAATTCACCCCTCCACTTT. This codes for CASSSDRGNSPLHF.

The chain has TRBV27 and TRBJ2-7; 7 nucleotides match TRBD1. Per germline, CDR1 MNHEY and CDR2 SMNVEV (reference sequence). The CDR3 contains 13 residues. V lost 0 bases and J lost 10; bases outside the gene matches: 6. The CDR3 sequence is CASSLSRDSKQYF. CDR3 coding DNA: TGTGCCAGCAGTTTATCAAGGGACAGCAAACAGTACTTC.